These 2 T cell receptor beta chains were sequenced from one sample in a study of T cell responses to AZD1222 COVID-19 vaccine (dated by TCRdb to about 2021). The library came from the immunoSEQ multiplex PCR assay. The immuneACCESS repertoire file appears here via TCRdb, limited to in-frame rearrangements. These files lack a portion of the clones; in checked studies, under half of the deficit traces to unresolved V genes, and the cause of the others is not known. The sample includes 150,000 to 250,000 clones, with roughly nine tenths observed a single time. Approximately 3.4% of the sample is in the top ten clones. Read against the paper, the sample's time point label means: about 28 days (+/-7) after the second vaccine dose. The sample consisted of peripheral blood, taken 28 days after the second AZD1222 dose. Source of these receptors: an adult who received the AZD1222 COVID-19 vaccine.

The chain's CDR3 is CASRLDRSGANVLTF. In DNA, the CDR3 is TGTGCCAGCAGACTGGACCGCTCTGGGGCCAACGTCCTGACTTTC. This chain joins TRBV5-8 and TRBJ2-6, with unresolved D. V was pared by 5 bases and J by 0 bases, with 9 bases between. The CDR3 is made up of 15 amino acids. Germline-derived CDR1 and CDR2 are SGHTS and YDEGEE.

This chain joins TRBV28 and TRBJ1-1; D not resolved. The CDR3 has 13 residues. The germline V and J ends were trimmed by 10 bases and 4 bases, with 16 bases remaining between them. CDR1 is MDHEN, CDR2 SYDVKM, per germline. The chain's CDR3 is CATTEQSGTEAFF. The CDR3 region has the DNA TGTGCCACTACCGAGCAGTCCGGCACTGAAGCTTTCTTT. Full variable domain (remainder filled in from reference TRBV28 and TRBJ1-1): DVKVTQSSRYLVKRTGEKVFLECVQDMDHENMFWYRQDPGLGLRLIYFSYDVKMKEKGDIPEGYSVSREKKERFSLILESASTNQTSMYLCATTEQSGTEAFFGQGTRLTVV.